This T cell receptor beta chain was recorded in a study of OX40 agonist ivuxolimab in advanced cancers. Turning to the overall study: The costimulatory receptor OX40 (CD134) was targeted by ivuxolimab, a fully human IgG2 agonistic monoclonal antibody. Intravenous ivuxolimab was administered to patients every 2 weeks at six dose levels: 0.01, 0.1, 0.3, 1.5, 3 and 10 mg/kg. Partial responses occurred in three dose-escalation patients: two with cutaneous melanoma and one with hepatocellular carcinoma. In the dose-escalation cohort, 70% to 85% of patients were male, and the mean age was roughly 60 years with a range of roughly 23 to 90. The point of sequencing TCRbeta in the periphery was to test whether ivuxolimab changed TCR sequence diversity and drove clonal T-cell expansion. The paper reports the monotherapy dose-escalation portion (N = 52 patients) of the phase I ivuxolimab trial. Of the approximately 53 patients in dose escalation, 19 had hepatocellular carcinoma, roughly 15 had melanoma, 9 had renal cell carcinoma and 9 had head and neck cancer. Patients were allowed to have had prior anti-PD-1, anti-PD-L1 or anti-CTLA-4 therapy, and approximately 41% of the dose-escalation patients had previously received checkpoint inhibitors.

This clone was picked up one time. Its antigen has not been determined. The sample holds no much larger clone one base away, and base qualities are not on file. Patients with a history of autoimmune disease or receiving systemic immunosuppression were excluded from the trial. Peripheral blood for TCR sequencing was collected from all dose cohorts at baseline, on cycle 4 day 1, and on cycle 7 day 1. Samples were obtained from an open-label, multicenter, first-in-human phase I dose-escalation trial of ivuxolimab. Adults with locally advanced or metastatic melanoma, renal cell, hepatocellular, or head and neck squamous cell carcinoma were enrolled in the trial. Before TCR sequencing, CD4+ T cells and CD8+ T cells from peripheral blood were sorted into separate populations. Trimming takes 7 bases from V and 4 bases from J, and the germline ends sit 14 bases apart. Spanning cysteine to phenylalanine, the CDR3 consists of 13 amino acids. CDR3 DNA only is kept here, 39 bases in frame from base 1.

Overall study results and their limits: Which antigens the clonally expanded peripheral T cells were specific for was not determined. After ivuxolimab, CD8+ T cells had more expanded clones than CD4+ T cells on average. In partial responders in the 0.1-3.0 mg/kg groups, normalized peripheral clonal expansion was found to be among the lowest, especially among CD8+ T cells. At doses from 0.1 to 3.0 mg/kg, clonal expansion was seen in both CD4+ and CD8+ blood T cells between baseline and week 6. Low levels of normalized T-cell clonal expansion were also seen in some patients who did not respond.

For sequencing of the TCRbeta CDR3 region, genomic DNA was extracted from the sorted cells. The immunoSEQ Assay was used for sequencing of TCRbeta CDR3 regions. This is the immuneACCESS table as TCRdb keeps it, with only in-frame sequences that have V and J called. A part of the clones is gone; compared with another copy, unresolved V genes explain less than half, and the rest is unexplained. This sample comprises 84,000 or so clones, nearly 90% of them detected only once. Of the sample, around 0.3% is held by the ten largest clones. The chain links TRBV23-1 with TRBJ2-7; tentative D gene TRBD1, with 6 bases matching. TRBV23-1 is treated as an ORF (open reading frame) with a function not yet certain. The sequence came from an adult with an advanced solid tumor such as melanoma, head and neck, liver or kidney cancer. The sequencing here drew on CD4+ or CD8+ T cells sorted from blood, taken in a trial of the OX40 agonist ivuxolimab. The DNA reads as follows: TGCGCCAGCAACTCCCAGGGACAATACGAGCAGTACTTC. Its translation reads: CASNSQGQYEQYF.